Each of the 13 T cell receptor beta chains below was sequenced from the same sample in a study of blood T cell repertoires in COVID-19. Assay: immunoSEQ multiplex PCR; the TCRdb copy retains only in-frame clones and omits some. The repertoire holds roughly 150,000 clones, with more than 65% as singletons. Material for sequencing was PBMCs or T cells enriched from blood (not recorded which). These receptors all stem from a man between 60 and 70 years old who had recovered from COVID-19.

This clone was detected a few times. V gene TRBV29-1 combines with J gene TRBJ1-1; 8 bases are a match to TRBD1. The V gene end was trimmed by 3 bases and the J gene end by 5 bases; junction bases not matched to a gene: 2. The CDR3 has 12 residues. Per germline, CDR1 SQVTM and CDR2 ANQGSEA. The CDR3 bases are TGCAGCGTTGATGACAGGGGTACTGAAGCTTTCTTT. It encodes CSVDDRGTEAFF.

The chain has TRBV11-3 and TRBJ1-1; D may be TRBD1 (6 bases). From germline, CDR1 is SGHNT and CDR2 YENEEA. The CDR3 length is 15 residues. Trimming left V 5 bases short and J 1 base short, with 14 bases between. CDR3 region: CASSPEGTQNTEAFF. DNA of the CDR3: TGTGCCAGCAGCCCCGAGGGGACACAGAACACTGAAGCTTTCTTT.

In nucleotides, the CDR3 is TGTGCCAGCAACCCCGCGGCTAGCGGGCGCGAGCAGTACTTC. Its protein is CASNPAASGREQYF. This sequence joins TRBV6-5 and TRBJ2-7, with 8 bases fitting TRBD2. CDR3 length: 14 residues. V lost 7 bases and J lost 6; bases outside the gene matches: 11. The V gene's germline CDR1 is MNHEY and CDR2 SVGAGI.

This clone showed up just once. The chain combines TRBV6-5 with TRBJ2-2; 13 nucleotides align to TRBD2. This CDR3 comprises 15 residues. Per germline, CDR1 MNHEY and CDR2 SVGAGI. V was pared by 6 bases and J by 4 bases, with 2 bases of the junction left unmatched. The CDR3 DNA sequence: TGTGCCAGCAGGGGGACTAGCGGGGTCACCGGGGAGCTGTTTTTT. This sequence encodes CASRGTSGVTGELFF.

The chain has TRBV19 and TRBJ2-6; D is perhaps TRBD1 (5 bases). CDR3 length: 15 residues. V shed 2 bases and J shed 4 bases, with 9 bases lying between them. CDR1 is LNHDA, CDR2 SQIVND, per germline (reference sequence). Written as DNA, the CDR3 is TGTGCCAGTAGTATATGGGGCGACGGGGCCAACGTCCTGACTTTC. It specifies CASSIWGDGANVLTF.

The chain has TRBV30 and TRBJ2-3; D perhaps matches TRBD2 (6 bases). Germline values: CDR1 GTSNPN, CDR2 SVGIG (reference sequence). Trimming removed 5 bases at V and 1 base at J, with 16 bases between. This CDR3 comprises 15 residues. The CDR3 bases are TGTGCCTGGTCACCCAGTTGGGGGGGCACAGATACGCAGTATTTT. Amino acid sequence: CAWSPSWGGTDTQYF.

The chain combines TRBV11-2 with TRBJ1-5; D call uncertain. Germline CDR1 and CDR2: SGHAT and FQNNGV. This CDR3 comprises 14 residues. Between the trimmed V and J ends, which lost 3 bases and 2 bases, there was a span of 8 bases. Written as DNA, the CDR3 is TGTGCCAGCAGCTTCGCGCAGGGCAATCAGCCCCAGCATTTT. Protein product: CASSFAQGNQPQHF.

This sequence joins TRBV9 and TRBJ2-1, with 8 bases matching TRBD2. Germline V gene data show CDR1 as SGDLS and CDR2 as YYNGEE. The CDR3 totals 17 residues. Losses at the gene ends were 1 base for V and 8 bases for J; bases not matched to a gene: 14. As DNA, the CDR3 is TGTGCCAGCAGCGTAAATAGGGGAGCTAGCGGGCAAGATGAGCAGTTCTTC. Translated, it gives CASSVNRGASGQDEQFF. The variable domain in full, with the rest retrieved from reference TRBV9 and TRBJ2-1, is DSGVTQTPKHLITATGQRVTLRCSPRSGDLSVYWYQQSLDQGLQFLIQYYNGEERAKGNILERFSAQQFPDLHSELNLSSLELGDSALYFCASSVNRGASGQDEQFFGPGTRLTVL.

This clone appeared once. V is TRBV9 and J is TRBJ1-1; D remains ambiguous. Germline values: CDR1 SGDLS, CDR2 YYNGEE. The CDR3 is 14 residues long. Trimming cost V 0 bases and J 2 bases, with 8 bases left between them. CDR3 in amino acids: CASSVGQDNTEAFF. The CDR3 bases are TGTGCCAGCAGCGTAGGCCAGGATAACACTGAAGCTTTCTTT.

This chain uses TRBV12-5 with TRBJ2-3; 7 bases map to TRBD2. This CDR3 has 13 amino acids. The V gene's germline CDR1 is LGHNT and CDR2 FRNRAP. V lost 6 bases, J lost 5 bases, and 5 bases stayed unmatched. The CDR3 region is CASGYAGEDTQYF. The CDR3 DNA follows: TGTGCTAGTGGGTACGCGGGGGAAGATACGCAGTATTTT.

This clone was counted a few times. This chain joins TRBV5-1 and TRBJ1-1; tentatively, D is TRBD1 (5 bases). Germline CDR1 SGHRS, CDR2 YFSETQ. CDR3 length: 13 amino acids. V lost 5 bases, J lost 1 base, and 9 bases lay in between. The CDR3 protein is CASRPGENTEAFF. In DNA form, the CDR3 reads TGCGCCAGCAGACCGGGGGAGAACACTGAAGCTTTCTTT.

This chain links TRBV7-8 with TRBJ1-1; the D gene is possibly TRBD1 (5 bases). This CDR3 has 15 residues. V was shortened by 2 bases and J by 3 bases, with 13 bases between the two germline ends. CDR1 SGHVS and CDR2 FQNEAQ come from the germline V gene. CDR3 nucleotide sequence: TGTGCCAGCAGCTTACGGGAGGTGGGGGACACTGAAGCTTTCTTT. It encodes CASSLREVGDTEAFF. Complete variable domain (other parts from reference TRBV7-8 and TRBJ1-1): GAGVSQSPRYKVAKRGQDVALRCDPISGHVSLFWYQQALGQGPEFLTYFQNEAQLDKSGLPSDRFFAERPEGSVSTLKIQRTQQEDSAVYLCASSLREVGDTEAFFGQGTRLTVV.

This clone showed up just once. The V and J genes are TRBV30 and TRBJ1-2; 10 bases match TRBD1. The germline gives CDR1 GTSNPN, CDR2 SVGIG (reference sequence). The CDR3 totals 15 residues. J gave up 4 bases and V 1 base, and 6 bases lay outside the gene matches. CDR3 protein: CAWSAGTGEIYGYTF. As DNA, the CDR3 is TGTGCCTGGAGTGCAGGGACAGGGGAAATCTATGGCTACACCTTC.